Listed below are T cell receptor beta chains from one sample, sequenced in a study of T-cell memory formation after mild COVID-19. TCRdb re-called the 5' RACE reads with MiXCR, one entry per CDR3 protein. The top ten clones hold around 12% of a sample with about 500,000 distinct CDR3 sequences, roughly 22% of them seen once. The source material was PBMCs or a T cell subset sorted from them (not recorded which). The receptors were gathered from an adult woman who had mild COVID-19 (a few samples of this study predate the infection). Cell type and time point are not known. CDR3s include the opening cysteine and the closing phenylalanine or tryptophan. The order of the fields is D gene, clone size, J gene, V gene, CDR3 protein, CDR3 DNA. D genes are given only for firm matches. Size tells how often a clone was seen (once, few, many) or the class of an expanded clone, and some rows leave it out.

d_gene: -
abundance: -
j_gene: TRBJ2-1
v_gene: TRBV12-3/TRBV12-4
CDR3aa: CASSLDWPSEQFF
CDR3nt: TGTGCCAGCAGTTTAGACTGGCCGTCTGAGCAGTTCTTC

d_gene: TRBD2
abundance: -
j_gene: TRBJ2-7
v_gene: TRBV6-5
CDR3aa: CASSLQSGGSYEQYF
CDR3nt: TGTGCCAGCAGCCTCCAGAGCGGGGGTTCCTACGAGCAGTACTTC

d_gene: -
abundance: few
j_gene: TRBJ2-6
v_gene: TRBV6-9
CDR3aa: CTLDYRGGANVLTF
CDR3nt: TGTACACTGGACTACCGGGGTGGGGCCAACGTCCTGACTTTC

d_gene: -
abundance: few
j_gene: TRBJ1-1
v_gene: TRBV5-4
CDR3aa: CASSTGGSGEAFF
CDR3nt: TGTGCCAGCAGCACGGGGGGGAGTGGTGAAGCTTTCTTT

d_gene: -
abundance: -
j_gene: TRBJ1-1
v_gene: TRBV10-3
CDR3aa: CAIRGGQSMNTEAFF
CDR3nt: TGTGCCATCAGGGGAGGACAGAGTATGAACACTGAAGCTTTCTTT

d_gene: -
abundance: many
j_gene: TRBJ2-3
v_gene: TRBV5-1
CDR3aa: CASSLGDQLADTQYF
CDR3nt: TGCGCCAGCAGCTTGGGGGACCAATTAGCAGATACGCAGTATTTT

d_gene: -
abundance: -
j_gene: TRBJ1-2
v_gene: TRBV11-2
CDR3aa: CASSLDPWQNYGYTF
CDR3nt: TGTGCCAGCAGCTTAGATCCGTGGCAAAACTATGGCTACACCTTC

d_gene: -
abundance: -
j_gene: TRBJ1-5
v_gene: TRBV12-3/TRBV12-4
CDR3aa: CASSFGGYSNQPQHF
CDR3nt: TGTGCCAGCAGTTTCGGGGGCTACAGCAATCAGCCCCAGCATTTT

d_gene: -
abundance: few
j_gene: TRBJ1-1
v_gene: TRBV29-1
CDR3aa: CSVGGGVNTEAFF
CDR3nt: TGCAGCGTTGGCGGGGGCGTGAACACTGAAGCTTTCTTT

d_gene: -
abundance: many
j_gene: TRBJ1-4
v_gene: TRBV27
CDR3aa: CASKPLITTNEKLFF
CDR3nt: TGTGCCAGCAAGCCCCTTATTACAACTAATGAAAAACTGTTTTTT

d_gene: -
abundance: few
j_gene: TRBJ2-7
v_gene: TRBV4-2
CDR3aa: CASSQVGLTPTYEQYF
CDR3nt: TGTGCCAGCAGCCAAGTGGGCCTGACTCCGACCTACGAGCAGTACTTC

d_gene: TRBD1
abundance: -
j_gene: TRBJ2-7
v_gene: TRBV10-3
CDR3aa: CAISETDRGGDEQYF
CDR3nt: TGTGCCATCAGTGAGACGGACAGGGGAGGGGACGAGCAGTACTTC

d_gene: TRBD2
abundance: -
j_gene: TRBJ2-7
v_gene: TRBV6-2/TRBV6-3
CDR3aa: CASSYGSGRGVYEQYF
CDR3nt: TGTGCCAGCAGTTACGGTAGCGGGCGGGGCGTCTACGAGCAGTACTTC

d_gene: -
abundance: -
j_gene: TRBJ2-1
v_gene: TRBV15
CDR3aa: CATSREGRAYNEQFF
CDR3nt: TGTGCCACCAGCCGGGAAGGCAGGGCTTACAATGAGCAGTTCTTC

d_gene: TRBD1
abundance: -
j_gene: TRBJ2-1
v_gene: TRBV7-9
CDR3aa: CASSQIPGQGTPEIYNEQFF
CDR3nt: TGTGCCAGCAGCCAGATCCCGGGACAGGGGACCCCGGAGATCTACAATGAGCAGTTCTTC

d_gene: TRBD1
abundance: -
j_gene: TRBJ2-1
v_gene: TRBV10-3
CDR3aa: CASDTGDNEQFF
CDR3nt: TGTGCCTCTGATACAGGGGACAATGAGCAGTTCTTC

d_gene: TRBD2
abundance: few
j_gene: TRBJ2-1
v_gene: TRBV20-1
CDR3aa: CSARAGRAGMGNEQFF
CDR3nt: TGCAGTGCTAGAGCAGGAAGAGCGGGGATGGGTAATGAGCAGTTCTTC

d_gene: -
abundance: -
j_gene: TRBJ2-4
v_gene: TRBV7-9
CDR3aa: CASSPREGPPIQYF
CDR3nt: TGTGCCAGCAGCCCCCGTGAGGGTCCTCCAATTCAGTACTTC

d_gene: TRBD1
abundance: -
j_gene: TRBJ1-5
v_gene: TRBV20-1
CDR3aa: CSARDMTGQGGQPQHF
CDR3nt: TGCAGTGCTAGAGATATGACAGGGCAGGGGGGTCAGCCCCAGCATTTT

d_gene: -
abundance: -
j_gene: TRBJ2-7
v_gene: TRBV18
CDR3aa: CASSPPWSSSYEQYF
CDR3nt: TGTGCCAGCTCACCGCCGTGGAGTAGCTCCTACGAGCAGTACTTC

d_gene: -
abundance: few
j_gene: TRBJ2-2
v_gene: TRBV29-1
CDR3aa: CSVRGATGELFF
CDR3nt: TGCAGCGTTAGAGGGGCCACCGGGGAGCTGTTTTTT

d_gene: -
abundance: few
j_gene: TRBJ2-7
v_gene: TRBV5-1
CDR3aa: CASSLEGPGPYEQYF
CDR3nt: TGCGCCAGCAGCTTGGAAGGCCCGGGCCCCTACGAGCAGTACTTC

d_gene: TRBD1
abundance: -
j_gene: TRBJ2-2
v_gene: TRBV5-4
CDR3aa: CASSLDGTGTGELFF
CDR3nt: TGTGCCAGCAGCTTGGATGGGACAGGGACCGGGGAGCTGTTTTTT

d_gene: -
abundance: few
j_gene: TRBJ2-7
v_gene: TRBV4-1
CDR3aa: CASSRGPLFSYEQYF
CDR3nt: TGCGCCAGCTCGCGGGGGCCCCTATTTTCCTACGAGCAGTACTTC

d_gene: TRBD2
abundance: -
j_gene: TRBJ2-3
v_gene: TRBV20-1
CDR3aa: CSAQLAAGARDTQYF
CDR3nt: TGCAGTGCTCAACTAGCAGCGGGAGCCAGGGATACGCAGTATTTT

d_gene: TRBD2
abundance: few
j_gene: TRBJ2-3
v_gene: TRBV7-2
CDR3aa: CASSSGLVADTQYF
CDR3nt: TGTGCCAGCAGCTCGGGACTAGTTGCAGATACGCAGTATTTT

d_gene: TRBD1
abundance: few
j_gene: TRBJ1-1
v_gene: TRBV27
CDR3aa: CASSWAGGSGGAFF
CDR3nt: TGTGCCAGCAGTTGGGCAGGGGGCTCCGGGGGAGCTTTCTTT

d_gene: TRBD2
abundance: -
j_gene: TRBJ2-5
v_gene: TRBV5-1
CDR3aa: CASSSNLAGGKTQYF
CDR3nt: TGCGCCAGCAGCTCCAACCTAGCGGGAGGAAAGACCCAGTACTTC

d_gene: TRBD1
abundance: once
j_gene: TRBJ2-7
v_gene: TRBV9
CDR3aa: CASSALPGQGPYEQYF
CDR3nt: TGTGCCAGCAGCGCCTTACCGGGACAGGGCCCCTACGAGCAGTACTTC

d_gene: -
abundance: -
j_gene: TRBJ2-2
v_gene: TRBV5-1
CDR3aa: CASSLPARLGVTGELFF
CDR3nt: TGCGCCAGCAGCTTGCCCGCCCGGTTGGGCGTAACCGGGGAGCTGTTTTTT

d_gene: -
abundance: -
j_gene: TRBJ2-3
v_gene: TRBV6-2/TRBV6-3
CDR3aa: CASRPGAPADTQYF
CDR3nt: TGTGCCAGCCGCCCGGGCGCGCCGGCAGATACGCAGTATTTT

d_gene: TRBD1
abundance: -
j_gene: TRBJ2-1
v_gene: TRBV18
CDR3aa: CASSPTGTGNYNEQFF
CDR3nt: TGTGCCAGCTCACCAACCGGGACAGGTAACTACAATGAGCAGTTCTTC

d_gene: -
abundance: -
j_gene: TRBJ2-3
v_gene: TRBV6-5
CDR3aa: CASSYETTDTQYF
CDR3nt: TGTGCCAGCAGTTACGAGACCACAGATACGCAGTATTTT

d_gene: -
abundance: many
j_gene: TRBJ2-7
v_gene: TRBV11-2
CDR3aa: CASSAPGHGLEQYF
CDR3nt: TGTGCCAGCAGCGCACCGGGACACGGGCTGGAGCAGTACTTC

d_gene: -
abundance: few
j_gene: TRBJ1-1
v_gene: TRBV18
CDR3aa: CASSPARRNTEAFF
CDR3nt: TGTGCCAGCTCACCAGCCAGAAGGAACACTGAAGCTTTCTTT

d_gene: TRBD1
abundance: many
j_gene: TRBJ2-5
v_gene: TRBV12-3/TRBV12-4
CDR3aa: CASRGQGQETQYF
CDR3nt: TGTGCCAGCCGAGGACAGGGGCAAGAGACCCAGTACTTC

d_gene: TRBD2
abundance: few
j_gene: TRBJ2-5
v_gene: TRBV2
CDR3aa: CASSGLAGPQETQYF
CDR3nt: TGTGCCAGCAGTGGCCTAGCGGGACCGCAAGAGACCCAGTACTTC

d_gene: TRBD2
abundance: many
j_gene: TRBJ2-7
v_gene: TRBV5-1
CDR3aa: CASSMTTGTISNEQYF
CDR3nt: TGCGCCAGCAGCATGACTACCGGGACTATCTCCAACGAGCAGTACTTC

d_gene: TRBD2
abundance: -
j_gene: TRBJ2-1
v_gene: TRBV7-6
CDR3aa: CASSLAPGGWGDRYNEQFF
CDR3nt: TGTGCCAGCAGCTTAGCGCCGGGGGGATGGGGAGATAGATACAATGAGCAGTTCTTC

d_gene: -
abundance: -
j_gene: TRBJ1-1
v_gene: TRBV12-3/TRBV12-4
CDR3aa: CASSFGQGPGTEAFF
CDR3nt: TGTGCCAGCAGTTTCGGGCAGGGACCGGGCACTGAAGCTTTCTTT

d_gene: TRBD1
abundance: -
j_gene: TRBJ2-7
v_gene: TRBV7-2
CDR3aa: CASSSGQGWYEQYF
CDR3nt: TGTGCCAGCAGCAGCGGACAGGGGTGGTACGAGCAGTACTTC

d_gene: -
abundance: -
j_gene: TRBJ1-1
v_gene: TRBV4-1
CDR3aa: CASSLRRTTNTEAFF
CDR3nt: TGCGCCAGCAGCCTCCGACGGACTACGAACACTGAAGCTTTCTTT

d_gene: TRBD2
abundance: -
j_gene: TRBJ2-5
v_gene: TRBV11-2
CDR3aa: CASSLPGLALIQETQYF
CDR3nt: TGTGCCAGCAGCTTACCGGGACTAGCGTTGATCCAAGAGACCCAGTACTTC

d_gene: -
abundance: few
j_gene: TRBJ1-2
v_gene: TRBV9
CDR3aa: CASSVGAQGSYTF
CDR3nt: TGTGCCAGCAGCGTAGGAGCCCAGGGGAGCTACACCTTC

d_gene: -
abundance: -
j_gene: TRBJ1-4
v_gene: TRBV14
CDR3aa: CASSQDEGRDLEKLFF
CDR3nt: TGTGCCAGCAGCCAAGATGAGGGCAGGGACCTCGAAAAACTGTTTTTT

d_gene: -
abundance: -
j_gene: TRBJ1-2
v_gene: TRBV6-5
CDR3aa: CASRQTGRNYGYTF
CDR3nt: TGTGCCAGCAGACAAACAGGGAGGAACTATGGCTACACCTTC

d_gene: -
abundance: many
j_gene: TRBJ2-2
v_gene: TRBV5-5
CDR3aa: CASSMPPGTADTGELFF
CDR3nt: TGTGCCAGCAGCATGCCCCCCGGGACGGCCGACACCGGGGAGCTGTTTTTT